Presented here are 5 T cell receptor beta chains from one specimen sequenced in a study of circulating and synovial CD4+ cells in juvenile arthritis. The repertoire was sequenced with immunoSEQ multiplex PCR; TCRdb's copy has only in-frame clones and lacks some. The data show approximately 36,000 clones, with about 94% seen just once and 0.7% held by the top ten. The sequenced material came from CD4+ T cells from blood. These receptors all stem from a human donor with juvenile idiopathic arthritis.

Points on this clone: Different DNA sequences within this sample yield the same CDR3. The chain couples TRBV21-1 to TRBJ1-6; the table's D call of TRBD1 was not tested on the DNA. TRBV21-1 represents a pseudogene. The CDR3 length is 17 residues. CDR3 sequence (DNA): TGTGCCAGCACCATACGGCCGGACAGGGCAAGGAATTCACCCCTCCACTTT. Protein: CASTIRPDRARNSPLHF.

In this sample, this clone turned up once. The same CDR3 can be traced to other DNA sequences in this sample. V is TRBV6-1 and J is TRBJ1-6; TRBD1 agrees at 9 bases. The CDR3 totals 17 residues. The junction had 11 bases not matched to a gene; V was cut back by 4 bases and J by 7 bases. Germline V gives CDR1 MNHNS, CDR2 SASEGT. CDR3 sequence: CASSALSGQGTNSPLHF. CDR3 nucleotides: TGTGCCAGCAGTGCCCTCAGTGGACAGGGGACAAATTCACCCCTCCACTTT.

The CDR3 DNA is TGTGCCAGTAAAGCGACATATGGGCGACAGGGGTTCTATGGCTACACCTTC. It is translated as CASKATYGRQGFYGYTF. This chain joins TRBV19 and TRBJ1-2, with 8 nucleotides matching TRBD1. Looked up from germline, CDR1 is LNHDA and CDR2 is SQIVND (reference sequence). This CDR3 contains 17 residues. The trim removed 7 bases at V and 4 bases at J, leaving 17 bases unmatched.

V is TRBV10-3 and J is TRBJ2-7, with TRBD1 matching over 12 bases. The CDR3 length is 18 residues. Germline CDR1 is ENHRY and CDR2 is SYGVKD. J gave up 3 bases and V 5 bases, and 14 bases lay outside the gene matches. CDR3 nucleotides: TGTGCCATCAGTCCCCGCGGTGGTCGGGACAGGGGGCTCTACGAGCAGTACTTC. Its protein product is CAISPRGGRDRGLYEQYF.

The chain joins TRBV6-5 to TRBJ2-7; possible D gene TRBD1, 6 bases. The CDR3 is 15 residues long. Germline CDR1 and CDR2: MNHEY and SVGAGI. Trimming took off 4 bases at V and 2 bases at J, with 15 bases between the two ends. The DNA for the CDR3 is TGTGCCAGCAGTTCGGGACACACCCCCACCTACGAGCAGTACTTC. Residues: CASSSGHTPTYEQYF.